Presented here are 18 T cell receptor beta chains from one specimen sequenced in a study of vaccination and CD4 T cells after COVID-19. Treatment: roughly 11-day PBMC culture with coronavirus spike peptide pools or control peptides (ViraFEST assay). Cultured CD4+ T-cell DNA underwent Oncomine TCR Beta short-read sequencing. TCRdb re-called the PCR reads through MiXCR, storing one row per CDR3 protein. Among tens of thousands of distinct CDR3 sequences listed, less than 35% were seen once. No cognate antigen is known for these TCRs. Specimen: cultured CD4+ T cells from blood. Source of these receptors: a human donor with COVID-19.

The sample holds a few counts of this clonotype. The genes are TRBV19 and TRBJ1-5; 9 bases are a match to TRBD1. CDR3 length equals 15 residues. Losses at the gene ends were 10 bases for V and 1 base for J; bases not matched to a gene: 8. Germline V gene sequence: CDR1 LNHDA, CDR2 SQIVND (reference sequence). The chain's CDR3 is CATHPGTGSNQPQHF. CDR3 coding DNA: TGTGCCACCCACCCCGGGACAGGGAGCAATCAGCCCCAGCATTTT.

The chain has TRBV30 and TRBJ2-7; a weak D match, TRBD1 (6 bases). CDR1 and CDR2 from the germline V gene are GTSNPN and SVGIG (reference sequence). Trimming removed 0 bases at V and 0 bases at J, with 12 bases between. CDR3 length: 15 amino acids. The CDR3 nucleotides read TGTGCCTGGAGTGTGGGGACACCGAACTCCTACGAGCAGTACTTC. Its protein is CAWSVGTPNSYEQYF.

The chain has TRBV7-2 and TRBJ1-4, with D possibly being TRBD1 (6 bases). The CDR3 has 15 residues. The germline CDR1 and CDR2 sequences are SGHTA and FQGNSA. The ends were cut back, 4 bases at V and 7 bases at J, with 16 bases in the middle. The CDR3 spells CASSSSGAWGEKLFF. DNA for the CDR3: TGTGCCAGCAGCTCTTCAGGGGCCTGGGGTGAAAAACTGTTTTTT.

This chain joins TRBV29-1 and TRBJ1-2, with D uncertain. CDR3 length equals 10 residues. In germline, CDR1 is SQVTM, CDR2 ANQGSEA. The V gene lost 4 bases and the J gene lost 6 bases, with 6 bases spanning the gap. The CDR3 here is CSVAGNGYTF. The CDR3 nucleotides are TGCAGCGTTGCCGGGAATGGCTACACCTTC.

This chain links TRBV20-1 with TRBJ2-5; possibly TRBD2 for D (7 bases). The CDR3 length is 14 residues. CDR1 DFQATT and CDR2 SNEGSKA come from the germline V gene (reference sequence). V gave up 1 base and J gave up 5 bases, with 14 bases separating them. CDR3 region: CSARAVGGLETQYF. The DNA for the CDR3 is TGCAGTGCTAGAGCAGTGGGGGGGCTGGAGACCCAGTACTTC.

There are a few counts of this clonotype. The chain has TRBV2 and TRBJ1-2; D is ambiguous. The ends were cut back, 10 bases at V and 3 bases at J, with 15 bases in the middle. The CDR3 extends over 13 amino acids. The V gene's germline CDR1 is SNHLY and CDR2 FYNNEI. The CDR3 nucleotides read TGTGCCACCAGCAAAGGGAATGACTATGGCTACACCTTC. It specifies CATSKGNDYGYTF. Based on the CDR3 plus reference TRBV2 and TRBJ1-2, the full variable domain is EPEVTQTPSHQVTQMGQEVILRCVPISNHLYFYWYRQILGQKVEFLVSFYNNEISEKSEIFDDQFSVERPDGSNFTLKIRSTKLEDSAMYFCATSKGNDYGYTFGSGTRLTVV.

The V call is TRBV21-1, the J call TRBJ1-3. TRBV21-1 is noted as a pseudogene. The CDR3 is 13 residues long. CDR3 amino acids: CATAVRVGNTIYF. Written as DNA, the CDR3 is TGTGCCACGGCGGTGAGGGTTGGAAACACCATATATTTT.

V gene TRBV28 combines with J gene TRBJ1-5, with 8 bases aligning to TRBD1. The germline V gene encodes CDR1 MDHEN and CDR2 SYDVKM. The CDR3 is 16 amino acids. The V segment lost 4 bases and the J segment 1 base; nucleotides outside the gene matches: 6. In DNA, the CDR3 is TGTGCCAGCAGTTCCAGACAGGGGCGGAGCAATCAGCCCCAGCATTTT. Translation: CASSSRQGRSNQPQHF.

The chain joins TRBV18 to TRBJ1-4; 7 nucleotides line up with TRBD1. From germline, CDR1 is KGHSH and CDR2 LQKENI. This CDR3 region has 14 residues. V lost 5 bases and J lost 4; bases outside the gene matches: 4. CDR3 region: CASSTTGINEKLFF. In DNA form, the CDR3 reads TGTGCCAGCTCAACGACAGGGATTAATGAAAAACTGTTTTTT. The complete variable domain, with remaining parts taken from reference TRBV18 and TRBJ1-4, reads NAGVMQNPRHLVRRRGQEARLRCSPMKGHSHVYWYRQLPEEGLKFMVYLQKENIIDESGMPKERFSAEFPKEGPSILRIQQVVRGDSAAYFCASSTTGINEKLFFGSGTQLSVL.

The chain joins TRBV12-3 or TRBV12-4 to TRBJ1-1; D remains ambiguous. V lost 7 bases and J 5 bases, leaving 17 bases between the germline ends. CDR3 size: 14 residues. CDR3 DNA: TGTGCCAGCAAAGACCTCCCGTGGGAGACTGAAGCTTTCTTT. Encoded protein: CASKDLPWETEAFF.

The chain uses TRBV7-2 and TRBJ1-2; TRBD1 agrees at 8 bases. J lost 6 bases, V lost 5 bases, and 11 bases had no gene match. Germline CDR1 and CDR2: SGHTA and FQGNSA. The CDR3 is 15 residues long. CDR3 DNA sequence: TGTGCCAGCAGCCGTATCCGGACAGGGAGGAATGGCTACACCTTC. This sequence encodes CASSRIRTGRNGYTF.

This rearrangement joins TRBV7-2 to TRBJ2-6, with 12 bases identical to TRBD2. Germline CDR1 reads SGHTA; CDR2 reads FQGNSA. V gave up 3 bases and J gave up 1 base; unmatched junction bases: 4. The CDR3 runs to 18 residues. This chain's CDR3 is CASSFRLAGVSGANVLTF. DNA of the CDR3: TGTGCCAGCAGCTTTCGACTAGCGGGGGTATCTGGGGCCAACGTCCTGACTTTC.

The J gene is TRBJ2-5, the V gene TRBV28; D possibly corresponds to TRBD2 (5 bases). Trimming took 6 bases from V and 4 from J, leaving 15 bases between them. Germline V gene data show CDR1 as MDHEN and CDR2 as SYDVKM. The CDR3 consists of 14 residues. In DNA, the CDR3 is TGTGCCAGCAGCATTTACCCGGGGTTAGAGACCCAGTACTTC. It is translated as CASSIYPGLETQYF.

This clonotype has just a few counts. The rearrangement uses TRBV6-5 and TRBJ2-5, with D unresolved. V dropped 4 bases and J dropped 1 base, with 16 bases sitting between them. The CDR3 runs to 16 residues. The germline V gene has CDR1 MNHEY and CDR2 SVGAGI. The CDR3 protein is CASSSRGRVTQETQYF. CDR3 nucleotide sequence: TGTGCCAGCAGTTCACGCGGTAGGGTGACCCAAGAGACCCAGTACTTC.

CDR3 nucleotide sequence: TGTGCCTGGAGTGTACCCATTGGAGAGACCCAGTACTTC. This sequence encodes CAWSVPIGETQYF. The rearrangement links TRBV30 to TRBJ2-5; D is uncertain. Germline V gives CDR1 GTSNPN, CDR2 SVGIG (reference sequence). V lost 0 bases and J 4 bases, leaving 9 bases between the germline ends. This CDR3 comprises 13 residues.

This clonotype showed up just once. The J gene is TRBJ2-3, the V gene TRBV11-1; 8 bases are shared with TRBD2. V trimming: 4 bases; J trimming: 5 bases; junction bases outside the gene matches: 11. CDR1 and CDR2 (germline): SGHAT, FQDESV (reference sequence). This CDR3 is 16 amino acids long. In DNA, the CDR3 is TGTGCCAGCAGCTCTCCGCCGGGGGGGCATCAAGATACGCAGTATTTT. The encoded protein is CASSSPPGGHQDTQYF.

The V call is TRBV28, the J call TRBJ1-4; D is ambiguous. CDR1 MDHEN and CDR2 SYDVKM come from the germline V gene. This CDR3 is 11 amino acids long. Between the trimmed V and J ends, which lost 5 bases and 10 bases, there was a span of 8 bases. CDR3 sequence: CASSAGGKLFF. The DNA of the CDR3 is TGTGCCAGCAGTGCGGGTGGAAAACTGTTTTTT.

The chain combines TRBV7-2 with TRBJ2-5; TRBD2 aligns across 15 bases. Germline V lookup: CDR1 SGHTA, CDR2 FQGNSA. There are 17 residues in the CDR3. The V gene end was trimmed by 5 bases and the J gene end by 4 bases; junction bases not matched to a gene: 8. The CDR3 DNA follows: TGTGCCAGCAGCGCGGGACTAGCGGGGGGTATTGGAGAGACCCAGTACTTC. Translation: CASSAGLAGGIGETQYF.